This TCR beta chain was captured by sequencing in a study of response to subunit inactivated influenza vaccine. A single record per CDR3 protein comes from TCRdb applying MiXCR to the RT-PCR reads. The sample yields around 850,000 distinct CDR3 sequences, 18% seen once. This clonotype was counted only a few times. This receptor was identified in a man aged 45 to 65 who received an inactivated influenza vaccine. Sample: PBMCs from blood, taken around 5 days after vaccination.

CDR3 protein: CASSLIGQPGEQYF. CDR3 DNA: TGCGCCAGCAGCTTGATAGGGCAGCCGGGCGAGCAGTACTTC. The V and J genes are TRBV5-1 and TRBJ2-7; no reliable D call. CDR3 length: 14 amino acids. Germline values: CDR1 SGHRS, CDR2 YFSETQ. Trimming left V 1 base short and J 6 bases short, with 14 bases between.